The 5 T cell receptor beta chains given below trace back to one sample, sequenced in a study of T cells in tuberculosis. Noted time point: new active TB diagnosis, blood taken before or within 7 days of starting treatment. Here immunoSEQ multiplex PCR was the method, and the copy in TCRdb shows in-frame clones only, minus some. The sample has tens of thousands of clones, around 90% seen once. The sequences come from PBMCs, collected at tuberculosis diagnosis. Source of these receptors: an adult with tuberculosis.

The rearrangement uses TRBV9 and TRBJ2-7; 9 positions agree with TRBD2. The CDR3 covers 14 residues. The J segment lost 4 bases and the V segment lost 3 bases, leaving 5 bases of the junction unmatched. The germline CDR1 and CDR2 sequences are SGDLS and YYNGEE. The CDR3 bases are TGTGCCAGCAGCGCTAGCGGGATTGGGTACGAGCAGTACTTC. It specifies CASSASGIGYEQYF.

The chain combines TRBV7-2 with TRBJ1-2; D possibly corresponds to TRBD1 (5 bases). CDR3 size: 12 residues. V lost 8 bases and J 2 bases, leaving 9 bases between the germline ends. Germline V gene sequence: CDR1 SGHTA, CDR2 FQGNSA. This CDR3 reads CASHAGNYGYTF. CDR3 sequence (DNA): TGTGCCAGCCACGCAGGGAACTATGGCTACACCTTC.

This clone showed up just once. As DNA, the CDR3 is TGTGCCAGCAGCCCTTTGAAGCGGGAGGAGTCCTACGAGCAGTACTTC. It yields the protein CASSPLKREESYEQYF. The genes are TRBV21-1 and TRBJ2-7; the table's D gene call, TRBD2, was not cross checked with the DNA. TRBV21-1 is classified as a pseudogene. The CDR3 length is 16 residues.

The V and J genes are TRBV11-2 and TRBJ2-1; no reliable D call. CDR3 length: 15 residues. Trimming shortened V by 3 bases and J by 0 bases, and 9 bases separated the two germline ends. CDR1 is SGHAT and CDR2 is FQNNGV in the germline V gene. In DNA, the CDR3 is TGTGCCAGCAGCTTGGGCCCGAGCTCCTACAATGAGCAGTTCTTC. It yields the protein CASSLGPSSYNEQFF.

The rearrangement links TRBV4-1 to TRBJ2-7; D is perhaps TRBD2 (5 bases). This CDR3 is 14 amino acids long. V was pared by 0 bases and J by 3 bases, with 9 bases between. The V gene's germline CDR1 is MGHRA and CDR2 YSYEKL. The CDR3 DNA is TGCGCCAGCAGCCAAGATAGGACTCACTACGAGCAGTACTTC. Translating gives CASSQDRTHYEQYF.